The 7 T cell receptor beta chains presented below share a single source sample, sequenced in a study of T-cell reconstitution after alpha-beta-depleted transplantation in children. The TCRbeta library incorporated unique molecular identifiers. MiXCR, applied by TCRdb to the PCR reads, yields one record per CDR3 protein. The table shows about 440,000 distinct CDR3 sequences, with 43% occurring only once. The starting material was PBMCs, obtained before TCRalphabeta/CD19-depleted stem cell transplant. Source of these receptors: a girl aged 2 to 9 with aplastic anemia, due to receive a stem cell transplant.

This clonotype occurred a few times. This chain joins TRBV20-1 and TRBJ2-7, with TRBD2 matching 10 bases. The junction had 4 bases not matched to a gene; V was cut back by 5 bases and J by 3 bases. CDR1 is DFQATT and CDR2 is SNEGSKA in the germline V gene (reference sequence). The CDR3 loop spans 13 amino acids. CDR3 amino acids: CSAETSGDYEQYF. The CDR3 nucleotides are TGCAGTGCTGAAACTAGCGGGGACTACGAGCAGTACTTC.

The chain joins TRBV29-1 to TRBJ2-5, with 8 bases aligning to TRBD1. Losses at the gene ends were 7 bases for V and 1 base for J; bases not matched to a gene: 2. The CDR3 is 12 amino acids. Germline assignment: CDR1 SQVTM and CDR2 ANQGSEA. For the CDR3, the DNA is TGCAGCGGACAGGGGATCCAAGAGACCCAGTACTTC. Its protein is CSGQGIQETQYF.

The chain uses TRBV27 and TRBJ1-1; no definite D call. CDR1 MNHEY and CDR2 SMNVEV come from the germline V gene (reference sequence). The CDR3 is 13 residues long. The V gene lost 8 bases and the J gene lost 1 base, with 11 bases spanning the gap. CDR3 region: CASRDLSNTEAFF. DNA for the CDR3: TGTGCCAGCCGGGATCTCTCGAACACTGAAGCTTTCTTT.

This clonotype is deemed medium-sized. The chain links TRBV29-1 to TRBJ2-3; D is perhaps TRBD1 (5 bases). The CDR3 sequence is 14 residues long. CDR1 is SQVTM and CDR2 is ANQGSEA in the germline V gene. Trimming stripped 6 bases from V and 0 bases from J, with 13 bases between. The CDR3 DNA reads as TGCAGCGTAACAGGAGCCTCTAGCACAGATACGCAGTATTTT. It specifies CSVTGASSTDTQYF.

This clonotype was observed many times. The chain uses TRBV12-3 or TRBV12-4 and TRBJ2-3; D perhaps matches TRBD2 (6 bases). There are 13 residues in the CDR3. V was pared by 7 bases and J by 4 bases, with 12 bases between. The CDR3 is CASTPEGSDTQYF. The CDR3 region has the DNA TGTGCCAGCACCCCGGAGGGGTCAGATACGCAGTATTTT.

V usage is TRBV5-5 and J usage is TRBJ2-5; no reliable D call. The V end lost 4 bases, the J end lost 5 bases, and 6 bases lay between the germline ends. Germline assignment: CDR1 SGHKS and CDR2 YYEKEE (reference sequence). There are 11 residues in the CDR3. In DNA, the CDR3 is TGTGCCAGCAGCGCCGACGAGACCCAGTACTTC. Translating gives CASSADETQYF.

This clonotype was seen a few times. The chain links TRBV15 to TRBJ1-6; tentatively, D is TRBD1 (6 bases). Germline V gene lookup returns CDR1 LNHNV and CDR2 YYDKDF (reference sequence). The V end was cut by 3 bases, the J end by 3 bases, with 12 bases between. This CDR3 is 16 amino acids long. The CDR3: CATSSEQGLYNSPLHF. CDR3 DNA sequence: TGTGCCACCAGCAGCGAACAGGGTCTCTATAATTCACCCCTCCACTTT. Looking up the rest from reference TRBV15 and TRBJ1-6 gives the full variable domain: DAMVIQNPRYQVTQFGKPVTLSCSQTLNHNVMYWYQQKSSQAPKLLFHYYDKDFNNEADTPDNFQSRRPNTSFCFLDIRSPGLGDTAMYLCATSSEQGLYNSPLHFGNGTRLTVT.